One sample yielded the 28 T cell receptor beta chains listed below, sequenced in a study of shared clonotypes between healthy human individuals. TCRdb keeps only in-frame clones here, not all; method: immunoSEQ multiplex PCR. The sample records more than 900,000 clones, about four fifths being singletons. The specimen was memory CD4+ T cells from PBMCs. Specified subset: CD45RA-negative fraction. The source of these receptors is a man younger than 35 in good health. Some clones in this sample may be carry-over from other donors' samples.

The table lists this clone with a count of one. The V and J genes are TRBV5-1 and TRBJ2-6; D perhaps matches TRBD1 (6 bases). CDR1 and CDR2 (germline): SGHRS, YFSETQ. The germline V and J ends were trimmed by 0 bases and 4 bases, with 11 bases remaining between them. This CDR3 contains 16 residues. The CDR3: CASSLAPGTGANVLTF. CDR3 nucleotides: TGCGCCAGCAGCTTGGCTCCCGGGACAGGGGCCAACGTCCTGACTTTC.

Comment on this clone: Additional DNA sequences in this sample encode the identical CDR3. The V call is TRBV6-1, the J call TRBJ1-5, with 10 bases fitting TRBD1. V was clipped by 0 bases and J by 7 bases; unmatched bases: 6. Germline V CDR1 and CDR2: MNHNS, SASEGT. This CDR3 has 16 residues. CDR3 bases: TGTGCCAGCAGTGAAGCGCTGGGACAGGGGTACCAGCCCCAGCATTTT. Protein sequence: CASSEALGQGYQPQHF.

CDR3: CASSPKGGRSYEQYF. CDR3 nucleotides: TGTGCCAGCAGCCCGAAGGGAGGGAGGTCCTACGAGCAGTACTTC. V usage is TRBV7-8 and J usage is TRBJ2-7, with 7 bases lining up with TRBD2. The CDR3 loop spans 15 amino acids. CDR1 and CDR2 (germline): SGHVS, FQNEAQ. Trimming at V came to 5 bases and at J to 1 base, leaving 8 bases not matched to a gene.

The chain recombines TRBV19 with TRBJ2-3; no reliable D call. This CDR3 comprises 15 residues. CDR1 and CDR2 (germline): LNHDA, SQIVND (reference sequence). Trimming took 0 bases from V and 1 from J, leaving 8 bases between them. The CDR3 nucleotides read TGTGCCAGTAGTATAGACTGGGCCCGCACAGATACGCAGTATTTT. Its translation is CASSIDWARTDTQYF.

This clone showed up just a few times. V gene TRBV5-1 combines with J gene TRBJ1-1, with D possibly TRBD1 on 5 matching bases. Trimming took off 2 bases at V and 4 bases at J, with 12 bases between the two ends. The CDR3 has 14 amino acids. The V gene's germline CDR1 is SGHRS and CDR2 YFSETQ. The CDR3 is CASSFQQGGTEAFF. The CDR3 region has the DNA TGCGCCAGCAGCTTCCAGCAGGGCGGCACTGAAGCTTTCTTT.

The V call is TRBV5-6, the J call TRBJ1-2, with D unclear. V was clipped by 3 bases and J by 4 bases, with 10 bases between them. The CDR3 is made up of 13 amino acids. CDR1 is SGHDT and CDR2 is YYEEEE in the germline V gene. The CDR3 bases are TGTGCCAGCAGCTCACGTTCGGGCTATGGCTACACCTTC. Translated: CASSSRSGYGYTF. Based on the CDR3 plus reference TRBV5-6 and TRBJ1-2, the full variable domain is DAGVTQSPTHLIKTRGQQVTLRCSPKSGHDTVSWYQQALGQGPQFIFQYYEEEERQRGNFPDRFSGHQFPNYSSELNVNALLLGDSALYLCASSSRSGYGYTFGSGTRLTVV.

The chain combines TRBV10-3 with TRBJ2-3; 7 bases match TRBD2. This CDR3 has 12 amino acids. Germline CDR1 and CDR2: ENHRY and SYGVKD. V was pared by 10 bases and J by 6 bases, with 7 bases of the junction left unmatched. The chain's CDR3 is CATGRLGDTQYF. The CDR3 DNA reads TGTGCCACCGGGAGGCTGGGGGATACGCAGTATTTT.

This clone has ten or more counts. This chain joins TRBV10-2 and TRBJ2-7; the D gene is possibly TRBD1 (5 bases). Deletions cut 6 bases from V and 0 bases from J, with 6 bases between. Germline-derived CDR1 and CDR2 are WSHSY and SAAADI. This CDR3 is built from 12 residues. In DNA form, the CDR3 reads TGCGCCAGCAGGGACAACTCCTACGAGCAGTACTTC. It encodes CASRDNSYEQYF.

The chain joins TRBV11-2 to TRBJ2-3; possibly TRBD2 for D (6 bases). The CDR3 spans 17 residues. With 5 bases removed from V and 0 bases from J, the gap between germline ends came to 18 bases. Per germline, CDR1 SGHAT and CDR2 FQNNGV. The CDR3 protein is CASSHGGGASSTDTQYF. For the CDR3, the DNA is TGTGCCAGCAGCCACGGGGGTGGCGCTTCTAGCACAGATACGCAGTATTTT.

This chain uses TRBV7-8 with TRBJ2-3; D gene ambiguous. The CDR3 totals 13 residues. V lost 5 bases, J lost 4 bases, and 10 bases lay in between. Germline V gene data show CDR1 as SGHVS and CDR2 as FQNEAQ. As DNA, the CDR3 is TGTGCCAGCAGCCGCCTTGTAGCAGATACGCAGTATTTT. This translates into CASSRLVADTQYF.

This chain links TRBV2 with TRBJ2-7, with a tentative D call TRBD2 (5 bases). Per germline, CDR1 SNHLY and CDR2 FYNNEI. The V and J ends lost 7 bases and 6 bases respectively, with 13 bases between them. The CDR3 has 12 residues. The CDR3 reads CASTYSAGEQYF. The CDR3 DNA reads as TGTGCCAGCACCTACTCGGCGGGCGAGCAGTACTTC.

The chain couples TRBV28 to TRBJ2-3; no definite D call. This CDR3 comprises 14 residues. Looked up from germline, CDR1 is MDHEN and CDR2 is SYDVKM. V shed 4 bases and J shed 4 bases, with 12 bases lying between them. The CDR3 region has the DNA TGTGCCAGCAGTTCGAGCCTCGCGGCAGATACGCAGTATTTT. Translating it yields CASSSSLAADTQYF.

This clone came up a few times. The chain recombines TRBV7-9 with TRBJ1-2; D remains unclear. Trimming removed 3 bases at V and 4 bases at J, with 6 bases between. This CDR3 comprises 12 residues. Germline V gene data show CDR1 as SEHNR and CDR2 as FQNEAQ (reference sequence). CDR3 region: CASSLEVYGYTF. The CDR3 region has the DNA TGTGCCAGCAGCTTGGAGGTCTATGGCTACACCTTC.

The chain joins TRBV7-9 to TRBJ2-7; 12 bases are shared with TRBD1. The V gene's germline CDR1 is SEHNR and CDR2 FQNEAQ (reference sequence). The CDR3 has 16 amino acids. V gave up 0 bases and J gave up 6 bases; unmatched junction bases: 6. In DNA, the CDR3 is TGTGCCAGCAGCTTAGCGCAGGGGACAGGGGGCCGCGAGCAGTACTTC. Its protein is CASSLAQGTGGREQYF.

As regards this clone: A read error likely explains this, since a far larger clone differs by one base. Different DNA sequences within this sample yield the same CDR3. V usage is TRBV4-1 and J usage is TRBJ1-3, with 7 bases lining up with TRBD1. Losses at the gene ends were 3 bases for V and 2 bases for J; bases not matched to a gene: 16. This CDR3 region has 19 residues. Germline V gene lookup returns CDR1 MGHRA and CDR2 YSYEKL. The CDR3: CASSQEGLQRTGPGNTIYF. CDR3 DNA sequence: TGCGCCAGCAGCCAGGAAGGACTGCAACGGACAGGCCCTGGAAACACCATATATTTT.

Notes on this clone: A read error may explain this, as a much larger clone is one base away. V usage is TRBV18 and J usage is TRBJ2-7, with TRBD1 matching over 8 bases. The CDR3 loop spans 14 amino acids. The ends lost 3 bases at V and 1 base at J; junction bases unmatched: 2. Germline values: CDR1 KGHSH, CDR2 LQKENI. Written as DNA, the CDR3 is TGTGCCAGCTCACCGGACAGGGAATCCTACGAGCAGTACTTC. It yields the protein CASSPDRESYEQYF.

This chain connects TRBV29-1 to TRBJ1-4; D gene unclear. The V and J ends lost 4 bases and 8 bases respectively, with 11 bases between them. The CDR3 extends over 12 amino acids. Germline V gene lookup returns CDR1 SQVTM and CDR2 ANQGSEA. The CDR3 bases are TGCAGCGTTGGAGTGTCCGGGGAAAAACTGTTTTTT. This gives the protein CSVGVSGEKLFF.

Concerning this clone: A much more abundant neighbour one base away suggests this may be a read error. Within the sample, other DNA sequences also encode this same CDR3. The V gene is TRBV7-3, the J gene TRBJ1-4; 10 bases agree with TRBD1. Germline-derived CDR1 and CDR2 are SGHTA and FQGTGA. The CDR3 totals 18 residues. The CDR3 spells CASSWPGTGVETNEKLFF. As DNA, the CDR3 is TGTGCCAGCAGCTGGCCCGGGACAGGGGTAGAAACTAATGAAAAGCTGTTTTTT.

The V gene is TRBV6-1, the J gene TRBJ2-2, with a weak D call TRBD1 (6 bases). There are 15 residues in the CDR3. CDR1 MNHNS and CDR2 SASEGT come from the germline V gene. Trimming shortened V by 5 bases and J by 0 bases, and 10 bases separated the two germline ends. The CDR3 loop is CASSQGRTNTGELFF. The CDR3 DNA reads TGTGCCAGCAGTCAGGGGCGAACGAACACCGGGGAGCTGTTTTTT.

The rearrangement links TRBV20-1 to TRBJ1-1; D call uncertain. Trimming took 6 bases from V and 8 from J, leaving 10 bases between them. This CDR3 spans 10 amino acids. Germline values: CDR1 DFQATT, CDR2 SNEGSKA (reference sequence). Here the CDR3 DNA reads TGCAGTGCCCGGACCCAGGAAGCTTTCTTT. Amino acids: CSARTQEAFF.

The chain recombines TRBV2 with TRBJ2-1; D unclear. Germline values: CDR1 SNHLY, CDR2 FYNNEI. The CDR3 is made up of 14 amino acids. The V end lost 8 bases, the J end lost 1 base, and 12 bases lay between the germline ends. Here the CDR3 reads CASGVGLSYNEQFF. The DNA of the CDR3 is TGTGCCAGCGGGGTGGGATTGTCCTACAATGAGCAGTTCTTC.

The V call is TRBV2, the J call TRBJ2-1; no clear D gene. This CDR3 region has 11 residues. Germline lookup yields CDR1 SNHLY and CDR2 FYNNEI. V was cut by 8 bases and J by 10 bases, with 12 bases left in between. CDR3 sequence reads: CASRLAGEQFF. CDR3 DNA: TGTGCCAGCCGTTTGGCCGGGGAGCAGTTCTTC. Looking up the rest from reference TRBV2 and TRBJ2-1 gives the full variable domain: EPEVTQTPSHQVTQMGQEVILRCVPISNHLYFYWYRQILGQKVEFLVSFYNNEISEKSEIFDDQFSVERPDGSNFTLKIRSTKLEDSAMYFCASRLAGEQFFGPGTRLTVL.

CDR3 nucleotides: TGTGCCAGCAGCGTAGTTTCCGGCTCCTACGAGCAGTACTTC. It specifies CASSVVSGSYEQYF. The rearrangement uses TRBV9 and TRBJ2-7; D not certain. With 0 bases removed from V and 0 bases from J, the gap between germline ends came to 7 bases. This CDR3 has 14 amino acids. Germline loops: CDR1 SGDLS, CDR2 YYNGEE.

The J gene is TRBJ2-7, the V gene TRBV6-1; possible D gene TRBD2, 7 bases. V was pared by 6 bases and J by 2 bases, with 17 bases between. This CDR3 is 15 amino acids long. Germline CDR1 MNHNS, CDR2 SASEGT. CDR3 protein: CASRPYREGTYEQYF. The CDR3 DNA reads TGTGCCAGCAGACCATACAGGGAGGGTACCTACGAGCAGTACTTC.

The rearrangement uses TRBV7-9 and TRBJ2-1; a weak D match, TRBD2 (6 bases). Germline CDR1 reads SEHNR; CDR2 reads FQNEAQ (reference sequence). The length of the CDR3 is 16 residues. Trimming took 0 bases from V and 4 from J, leaving 13 bases between them. CDR3 in DNA: TGTGCCAGCAGCTTAGCGCGGAGTAGCGGATACAATGAGCAGTTCTTC. This sequence encodes CASSLARSSGYNEQFF.

This clone was recorded only once. The chain employs TRBV1 and TRBJ2-7; TRBD2 reflects the table's D call only, with no check against the DNA. TRBV1 is tagged as a pseudogene. This CDR3 contains 15 residues. The CDR3 loop is CTSSQSGSGGYEQYF. The DNA for the CDR3 is TGCACCAGCAGCCAGTCCGGGAGCGGGGGCTACGAGCAGTACTTC.

The chain carries TRBV4-2 and TRBJ1-5; D call uncertain. CDR3 size: 17 residues. V was cut by 0 bases and J by 6 bases, with 18 bases left in between. Germline V CDR1 and CDR2: LGHNA, YNFKEQ. The CDR3 sequence is CASSQDSGAGLGQPQHF. In DNA, the CDR3 is TGTGCCAGCAGCCAAGATAGTGGCGCGGGGTTAGGTCAGCCCCAGCATTTT.

V and J are TRBV28 and TRBJ2-5; 8 bases map to TRBD2. CDR3 length: 15 amino acids. V gave up 2 bases and J gave up 6 bases; unmatched junction bases: 8. In germline, CDR1 is MDHEN, CDR2 SYDVKM. CDR3 DNA: TGTGCCAGCAGTTTACAGGGACTAGATAGTAAGACCCAGTACTTC. Amino acid sequence: CASSLQGLDSKTQYF.